The clone carrying this T cell receptor (beta chain) has a handful of counts. Antigen: not known. This entry comes from a study of blood T cells in healthy people across ages. Primed by a sample-barcoded 5' primer and a J-beta primer mix, a second PCR proceeded for 7 to 11 cycles. TCRdb itself ran the 5' RACE reads through MiXCR, one entry per CDR3 protein. The table lists 920,000 or so distinct CDR3 sequences, 35% to 50% of them singletons, with about 20% in the top ten. The CDR3 spans 16 residues. The V gene lost 3 bases and the J gene lost 2 bases, with 18 bases spanning the gap. Germline assignment: CDR1 SGHRS and CDR2 YFSETQ. Study outcomes and limitations: Considered underestimates were the diversity estimates obtained from one million T cells.

The sequencing input was blood. The chain carries TRBV5-1 and TRBJ2-7; D tentatively reads TRBD1 or TRBD2 (5 bases each). This TCR was sampled from a woman aged 55-75 years in good health. In nucleotides, the CDR3 is TGCGCCAGCAGCTCCCCAATGAGGGCAGGGACCTACGAGCAGTACTTC. Residues: CASSSPMRAGTYEQYF.